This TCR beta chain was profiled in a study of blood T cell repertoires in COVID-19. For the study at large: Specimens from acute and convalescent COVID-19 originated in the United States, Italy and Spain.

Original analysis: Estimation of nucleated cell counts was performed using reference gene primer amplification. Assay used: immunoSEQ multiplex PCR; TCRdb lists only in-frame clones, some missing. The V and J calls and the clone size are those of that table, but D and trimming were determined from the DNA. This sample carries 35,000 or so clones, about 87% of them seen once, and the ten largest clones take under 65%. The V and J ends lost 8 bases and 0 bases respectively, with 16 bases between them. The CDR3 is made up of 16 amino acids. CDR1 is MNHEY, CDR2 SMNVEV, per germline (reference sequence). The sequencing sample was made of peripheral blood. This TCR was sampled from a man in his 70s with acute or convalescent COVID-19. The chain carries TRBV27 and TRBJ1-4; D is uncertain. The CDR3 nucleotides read TGTGCCAGCCATCCTCTCGGAGGAGCAACTAATGAAAAACTGTTTTTT. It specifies CASHPLGGATNEKLFF.